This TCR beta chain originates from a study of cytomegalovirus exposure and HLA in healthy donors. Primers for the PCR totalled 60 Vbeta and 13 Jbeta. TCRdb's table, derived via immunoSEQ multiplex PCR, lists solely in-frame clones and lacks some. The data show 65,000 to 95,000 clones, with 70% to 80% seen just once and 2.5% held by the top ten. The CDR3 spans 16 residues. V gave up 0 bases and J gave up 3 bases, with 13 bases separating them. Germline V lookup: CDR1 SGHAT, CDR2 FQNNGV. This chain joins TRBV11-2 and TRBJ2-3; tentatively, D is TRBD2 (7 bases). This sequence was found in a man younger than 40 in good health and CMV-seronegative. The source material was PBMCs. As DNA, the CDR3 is TGTGCCAGCAGCTTAGAACGCAGGGGAGGGACAGATACGCAGTATTTT. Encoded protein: CASSLERRGGTDTQYF.